What follows is one T cell receptor beta chain and its context. Its antigen remains unidentified. This record comes from a study of identical twins. The germline V and J ends were trimmed by 1 base and 6 bases, with 7 bases remaining between them. Germline loops: CDR1 SGHTA, CDR2 FQGNSA. The CDR3 consists of 13 residues. Template switching, a step in the protocol, added a universal primer site, and cDNA carried unique molecular identifiers. One entry per CDR3 protein results from TCRdb running MiXCR on the 5' RACE reads. Of more than 400,000 distinct CDR3 sequences listed, 12% to 15% were seen once; the top ten hold less than 0.5%. Study-wide results and caveats: Out-of-frame TCR alpha sharing observed in monozygotic twins exceeded model estimates. Insertion counts were lower in abundant cord blood beta clonotypes, a trend that memory repertoires did not show. Twins' surplus sharing was weaker for beta out-of-frame sequences.

The same sample was also used in a study of yellow fever vaccine responses in identical twins.

The clonotype was recovered from a young woman in good health. The sample taken for sequencing was CD4+ T cells sorted from blood. V is TRBV7-2 and J is TRBJ2-1; TRBD2 is a possible D gene (6 bases). The CDR3 DNA is TGTGCCAGCAGCTTAGTACTAGCCAATGAGCAGTTCTTC. Protein sequence: CASSLVLANEQFF.